This is a list of T cell receptor beta chains from one sample in a study of blood T cell repertoires in COVID-19. Clones were sequenced by immunoSEQ multiplex PCR, and TCRdb holds only the in-frame ones, with some missing. The sample yields more than 250,000 clones, over 70% seen once. The sample was peripheral blood. The receptors come from a woman aged 45 to 65 with acute or convalescent COVID-19. The CDR3 runs from the conserved cysteine through the conserved F or W.

>TRBV7-2|TRBJ1-2
CASSLDRAGGYTF
>TRBV5-4|TRBJ2-7
CASSPGAALEQYF
>TRBV5-1|TRBJ2-4
CASSLGYSGHVKNIQYF
>TRBV15|TRBJ2-1
CATSGLAGYPYNEQFF
>TRBV7-2|TRBJ1-1
CASSSQVLNTEAFF
>TRBV21-1|TRBJ1-1
CASSNLGNRAMVPEAFF
>TRBV10-3|TRBJ2-1
CAISESIAGGPYNEQFF
>TRBV2|TRBJ2-7
CASSAGLFTYEQYF
>TRBV5-1|TRBJ2-2
CASSYLGLAGGQDTGELFF
>TRBV21-1|TRBJ1-6
CASSRRQGIGPINSPLHF
>TRBV19|TRBJ1-4
CASTSAASNEKLFF
>TRBV7-2|TRBJ2-1
CASSLAPLWQAGNEQFF
>TRBV6-5|TRBJ1-1
CASSPTGVNTEAFF